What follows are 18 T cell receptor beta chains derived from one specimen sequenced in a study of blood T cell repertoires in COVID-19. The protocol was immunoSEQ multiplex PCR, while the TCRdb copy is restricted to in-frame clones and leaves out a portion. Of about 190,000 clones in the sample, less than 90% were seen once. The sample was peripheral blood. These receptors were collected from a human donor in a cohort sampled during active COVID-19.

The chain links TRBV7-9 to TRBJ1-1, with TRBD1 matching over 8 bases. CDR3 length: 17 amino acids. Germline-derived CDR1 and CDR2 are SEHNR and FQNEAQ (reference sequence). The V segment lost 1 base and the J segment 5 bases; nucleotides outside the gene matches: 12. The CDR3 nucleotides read TGTGCCAGCAGCTTAGTAATTCGGGGCAGGGGGCAGACTGAAGCTTTCTTT. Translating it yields CASSLVIRGRGQTEAFF.

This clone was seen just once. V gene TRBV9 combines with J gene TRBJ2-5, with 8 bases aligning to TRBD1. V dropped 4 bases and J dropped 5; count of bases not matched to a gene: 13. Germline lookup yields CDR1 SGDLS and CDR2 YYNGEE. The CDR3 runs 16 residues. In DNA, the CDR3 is TGTGCCAGCAGCTCAAATACTAGACAGGGGTGGGAGACCCAGTACTTC. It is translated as CASSSNTRQGWETQYF.

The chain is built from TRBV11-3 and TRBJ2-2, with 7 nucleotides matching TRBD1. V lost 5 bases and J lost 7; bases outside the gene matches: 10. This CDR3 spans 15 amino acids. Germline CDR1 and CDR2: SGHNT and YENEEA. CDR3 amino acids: CASSRMTGRGGELFF. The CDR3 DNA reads TGTGCCAGCAGCCGAATGACAGGGCGTGGCGGGGAGCTGTTTTTT.

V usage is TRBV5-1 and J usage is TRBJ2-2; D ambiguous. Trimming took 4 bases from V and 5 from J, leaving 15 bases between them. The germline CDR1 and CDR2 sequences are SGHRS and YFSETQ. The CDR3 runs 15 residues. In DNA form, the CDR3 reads TGCGCCAGCAGCCCCCTATCCTATCATACCGGGGAGCTGTTTTTT. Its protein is CASSPLSYHTGELFF.

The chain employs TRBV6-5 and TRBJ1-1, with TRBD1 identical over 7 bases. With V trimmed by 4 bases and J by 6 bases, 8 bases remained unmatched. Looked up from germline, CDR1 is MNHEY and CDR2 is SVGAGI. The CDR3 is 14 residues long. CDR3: CASSSPRDRAEAFF. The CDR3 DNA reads TGTGCCAGCAGTTCACCCCGAGACAGGGCTGAAGCTTTCTTT.

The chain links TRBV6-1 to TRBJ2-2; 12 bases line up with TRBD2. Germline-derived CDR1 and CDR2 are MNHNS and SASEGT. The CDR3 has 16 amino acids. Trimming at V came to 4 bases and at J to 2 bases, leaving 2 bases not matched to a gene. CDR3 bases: TGTGCCAGCAGTGCGACTAGCGGGAGTAACACCGGGGAGCTGTTTTTT. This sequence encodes CASSATSGSNTGELFF.

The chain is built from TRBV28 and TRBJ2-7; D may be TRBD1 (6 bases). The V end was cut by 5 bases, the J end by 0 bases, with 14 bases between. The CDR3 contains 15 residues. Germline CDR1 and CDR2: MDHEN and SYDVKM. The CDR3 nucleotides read TGTGCCAGCAGTCGGACAGCCCCATTCTCCTACGAGCAGTACTTC. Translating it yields CASSRTAPFSYEQYF.

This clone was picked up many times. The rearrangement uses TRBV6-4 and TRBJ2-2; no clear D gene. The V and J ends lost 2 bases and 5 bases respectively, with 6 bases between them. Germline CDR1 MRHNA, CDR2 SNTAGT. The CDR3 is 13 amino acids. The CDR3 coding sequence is TGTGCCAGCAGTGACCTAGGTACCGGGGAGCTGTTTTTT. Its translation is CASSDLGTGELFF.

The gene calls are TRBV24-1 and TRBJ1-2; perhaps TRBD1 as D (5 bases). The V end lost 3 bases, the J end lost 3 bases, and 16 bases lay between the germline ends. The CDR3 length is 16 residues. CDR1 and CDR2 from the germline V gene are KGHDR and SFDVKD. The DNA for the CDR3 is TGTGCCACCAGTGATCCTCGACGGGGGATGGACTATGGCTACACCTTC. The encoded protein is CATSDPRRGMDYGYTF.

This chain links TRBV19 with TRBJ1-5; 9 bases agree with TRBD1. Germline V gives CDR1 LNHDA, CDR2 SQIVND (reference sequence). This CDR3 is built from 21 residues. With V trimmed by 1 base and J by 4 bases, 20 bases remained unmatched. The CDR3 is CASSIVRGTGYAGGFNQPQHF. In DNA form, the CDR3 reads TGTGCCAGTAGTATAGTTCGCGGGACAGGGTACGCGGGGGGCTTTAATCAGCCCCAGCATTTT.

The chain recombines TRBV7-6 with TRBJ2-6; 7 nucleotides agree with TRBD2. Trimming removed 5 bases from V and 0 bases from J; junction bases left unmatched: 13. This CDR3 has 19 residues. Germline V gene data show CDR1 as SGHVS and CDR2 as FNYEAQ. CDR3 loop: CASSPLTPGLISGANVLTF. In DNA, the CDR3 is TGTGCCAGCAGCCCACTAACTCCGGGACTAATCTCTGGGGCCAACGTCCTGACTTTC.

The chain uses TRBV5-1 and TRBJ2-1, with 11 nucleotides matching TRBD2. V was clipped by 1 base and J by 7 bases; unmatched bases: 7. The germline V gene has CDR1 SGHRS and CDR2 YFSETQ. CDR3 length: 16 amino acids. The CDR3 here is CASSLSTSGGVNEQFF. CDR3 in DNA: TGCGCCAGCAGCTTGTCAACTAGCGGGGGAGTTAATGAGCAGTTCTTC. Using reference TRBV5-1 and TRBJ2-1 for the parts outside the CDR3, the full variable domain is KAGVTQTPRYLIKTRGQQVTLSCSPISGHRSVSWYQQTPGQGLQFLFEYFSETQRNKGNFPGRFSGRQFSNSRSEMNVSTLELGDSALYLCASSLSTSGGVNEQFFGPGTRLTVL.

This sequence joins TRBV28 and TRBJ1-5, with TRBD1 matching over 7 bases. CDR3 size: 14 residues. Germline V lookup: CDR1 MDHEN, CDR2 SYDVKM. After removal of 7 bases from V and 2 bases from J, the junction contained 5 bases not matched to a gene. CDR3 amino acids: CASTRDSRNQPQHF. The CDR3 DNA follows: TGTGCCAGCACTCGGGACAGTCGCAATCAGCCCCAGCATTTT.

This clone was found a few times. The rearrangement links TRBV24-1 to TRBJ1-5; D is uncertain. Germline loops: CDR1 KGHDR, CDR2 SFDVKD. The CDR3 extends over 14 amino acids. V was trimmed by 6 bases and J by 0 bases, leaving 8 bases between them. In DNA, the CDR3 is TGTGCCACCAGTTCATTAGATAGCAATCAGCCCCAGCATTTT. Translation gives CATSSLDSNQPQHF.

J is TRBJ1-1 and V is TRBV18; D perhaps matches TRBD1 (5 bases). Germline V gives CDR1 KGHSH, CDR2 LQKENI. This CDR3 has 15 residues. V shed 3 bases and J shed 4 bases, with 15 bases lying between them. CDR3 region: CASSPPAGPSTEAFF. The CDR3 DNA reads TGTGCCAGCTCACCTCCCGCGGGACCCTCCACTGAAGCTTTCTTT.

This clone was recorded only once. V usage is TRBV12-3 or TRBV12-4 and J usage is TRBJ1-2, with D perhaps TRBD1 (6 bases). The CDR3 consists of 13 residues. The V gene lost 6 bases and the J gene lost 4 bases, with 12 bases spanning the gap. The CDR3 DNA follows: TGTGCCAGCAGCCGAGGACAGTCCTATGGCTACACCTTC. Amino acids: CASSRGQSYGYTF.

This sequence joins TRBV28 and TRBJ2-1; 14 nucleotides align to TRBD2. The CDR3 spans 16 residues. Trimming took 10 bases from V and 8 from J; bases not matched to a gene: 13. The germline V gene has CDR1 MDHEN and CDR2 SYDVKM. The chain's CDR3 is CATYTRTSGRIDEQFF. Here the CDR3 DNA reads TGTGCCACCTACACAAGGACTAGCGGGAGGATCGATGAGCAGTTCTTC. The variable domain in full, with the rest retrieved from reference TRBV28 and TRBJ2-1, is DVKVTQSSRYLVKRTGEKVFLECVQDMDHENMFWYRQDPGLGLRLIYFSYDVKMKEKGDIPEGYSVSREKKERFSLILESASTNQTSMYLCATYTRTSGRIDEQFFGPGTRLTVL.

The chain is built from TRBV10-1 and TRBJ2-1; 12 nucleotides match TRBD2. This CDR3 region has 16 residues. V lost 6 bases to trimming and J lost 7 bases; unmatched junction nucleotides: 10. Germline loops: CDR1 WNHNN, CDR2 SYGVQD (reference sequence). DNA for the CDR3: TGCGCCAGCAGCCCGAATAGACTAGCGGGGGCTAATGAGCAGTTCTTC. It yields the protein CASSPNRLAGANEQFF.